Following are 9 T cell receptor beta chains from one sample sequenced in a study of CD8 T cells in Susac syndrome. The RNA, roughly 0.45 to 1 ug, was put through reverse transcription using random hexamers. MiXCR, run by TCRdb on the immunoSEQ multiplex PCR reads, gives a single entry per CDR3 protein. This sample has approximately 170,000 distinct CDR3 sequences, with roughly 95% found just once. Sequencing used CD4+ T cells from PBMCs. The receptors here all came from a human donor with multiple sclerosis.

The chain joins TRBV27 to TRBJ2-7, with a weak D call TRBD1 (5 bases). Trimming shortened V by 3 bases and J by 3 bases, and 9 bases separated the two germline ends. Germline CDR1 and CDR2: MNHEY and SMNVEV (reference sequence). The CDR3 runs to 13 residues. CDR3 amino acids: CASSLQGLYEQYF. CDR3 bases: TGTGCCAGCAGTTTGCAGGGCCTCTACGAGCAGTACTTC.

This rearrangement joins TRBV13 to TRBJ2-2; possible D gene TRBD2, 6 bases. Trimming shortened V by 5 bases and J by 1 base, and 20 bases separated the two germline ends. Germline CDR1 and CDR2: PRHDT and FYEKMQ (reference sequence). This CDR3 has 18 amino acids. Here the CDR3 reads CASSQFTRLDGNTGELFF. The CDR3 DNA follows: TGTGCCAGCAGCCAGTTTACCAGACTAGACGGGAACACCGGGGAGCTGTTTTTT.

In this sample, this clonotype turned up once. The V call is TRBV20-1, the J call TRBJ2-3; no definite D call. Deletions cut 6 bases from V and 0 bases from J, with 16 bases between. CDR1 is DFQATT, CDR2 SNEGSKA, per germline (reference sequence). The CDR3 covers 15 residues. The chain's CDR3 is CSAMSRTTSTDTQYF. The CDR3 DNA reads TGCAGTGCCATGAGTCGGACGACTAGCACAGATACGCAGTATTTT.

Only one count was recorded for this clonotype. This chain uses TRBV18 with TRBJ2-5, with TRBD2 identical over 10 bases. The V segment lost 6 bases and the J segment 5 bases; nucleotides outside the gene matches: 12. Germline CDR1 and CDR2: KGHSH and LQKENI. The CDR3 is made up of 16 amino acids. CDR3 sequence: CASSPTTSGVEETQYF. Here the CDR3 DNA reads TGTGCCAGCTCCCCTACTACTAGCGGGGTTGAGGAGACCCAGTACTTC.

This sequence joins TRBV4-3 and TRBJ2-3; TRBD2 aligns across 8 bases. V shed 4 bases, J shed 6 bases, and the junction held 12 bases outside the gene matches. Per germline, CDR1 LGHNA and CDR2 YSLEER. The CDR3 consists of 16 residues. The CDR3 DNA is TGCGCCAGCAGCCCACGTTATGAAGGCGGGAGGGATACGCAGTATTTT. Encoded protein: CASSPRYEGGRDTQYF.

This clonotype has a handful of counts. This chain links TRBV6-1 with TRBJ1-2; 8 positions match TRBD1. V lost 8 bases, J lost 5 bases, and 10 bases stayed unmatched. Germline CDR1 and CDR2: MNHNS and SASEGT. The CDR3 loop spans 14 amino acids. This chain's CDR3 is CASAPIQGVYGYTF. DNA of the CDR3: TGTGCCAGCGCTCCGATACAGGGGGTGTATGGCTACACCTTC.

This clonotype appeared once. This chain links TRBV2 with TRBJ2-3; D is perhaps TRBD1 or TRBD2 (5 bases each). The CDR3 is 13 residues long. The V and J ends lost 6 bases and 2 bases respectively, with 9 bases between them. Per the germline V gene, CDR1 is SNHLY and CDR2 is FYNNEI. The CDR3 nucleotides read TGTGCCAGCAGGAGGGGACCCACAGATACGCAGTATTTT. This gives the protein CASRRGPTDTQYF.

The chain joins TRBV7-2 to TRBJ2-3; 7 nucleotides agree with TRBD1. The length of the CDR3 is 14 residues. V dropped 5 bases and J dropped 1; count of bases not matched to a gene: 3. Looked up from germline, CDR1 is SGHTA and CDR2 is FQGNSA. The CDR3: CASSRDSRTDTQYF. In DNA, the CDR3 is TGTGCCAGCAGCCGGGACAGTCGCACAGATACGCAGTATTTT.

The chain combines TRBV27 with TRBJ2-5; either TRBD1 or TRBD2 may fit D (5 bases each). Per germline, CDR1 MNHEY and CDR2 SMNVEV (reference sequence). The CDR3 has 15 amino acids. V gave up 6 bases and J gave up 0 bases, with 14 bases separating them. CDR3 in amino acids: CASSTPGRYQETQYF. As DNA, the CDR3 is TGTGCCAGCAGCACCCCGGGACGGTACCAAGAGACCCAGTACTTC.